A single sample gave rise to the 11 T cell receptor beta chains below, sequenced in a study of metastatic and nonmetastatic thyroid tumors. No treatment had been given to any patient before thyroid surgery. TCRdb re-called clones via MiXCR from the PCR reads. The sample lists approximately 15,000 clones, about 31% occurring once. Input material: tumor tissue. The receptors derive from a male donor with papillary thyroid cancer or a benign thyroid nodule (not recorded which). Some clones in this sample may be carry-over from other donors' samples.

CDR3 DNA sequence: TGCGCCAGCAGCCCAACACAGGGACGGATGAACACTGAAGCTTTCTTT. It codes for CASSPTQGRMNTEAFF. The chain is built from TRBV5-1 and TRBJ1-1, with a possible D match to TRBD1 (6 bases). The CDR3 contains 16 residues. V lost 4 bases and J 0 bases, leaving 16 bases between the germline ends. Germline lookup yields CDR1 SGHRS and CDR2 YFSETQ.

Many counts were recorded for this clone. The gene calls are TRBV10-1 and TRBJ2-1, with D uncertain. In germline, CDR1 is WNHNN, CDR2 SYGVQD (reference sequence). The CDR3 has 14 amino acids. V lost 2 bases to trimming and J lost 2 bases, with 7 bases between them. As DNA, the CDR3 is TGCGCCAGCAGTGAGGGCGGAACCTACAATGAGCAGTTCTTC. It encodes CASSEGGTYNEQFF.

This clone appeared many times. The rearrangement joins TRBV6-2 or TRBV6-3 to TRBJ1-5; D might be TRBD1 (6 bases). The V gene lost 5 bases and the J gene lost 6 bases, with 14 bases spanning the gap. Germline CDR1 MNHEY, CDR2 SVGEGT. CDR3 length: 14 amino acids. As DNA, the CDR3 is TGTGCCAGCAGTGTGGGACACTTGCTTCAGCCCCAGCATTTT. This encodes CASSVGHLLQPQHF.

This clone was counted at least ten times. This CDR3 is also generated by other DNA sequences in the sample. The chain is built from TRBV20-1 and TRBJ2-5; 7 nucleotides line up with TRBD1. Looked up from germline, CDR1 is DFQATT and CDR2 is SNEGSKA (reference sequence). V trimming: 6 bases; J trimming: 2 bases; junction bases outside the gene matches: 6. The CDR3 extends over 13 amino acids. CDR3 DNA: TGCAGTGCCCCCACAGGGGCTCAAGAGACCCAGTACTTC. It codes for CSAPTGAQETQYF.

This clone has only a few counts. A read error may produce the germline difference seen at one junction end. The V gene is TRBV27, the J gene TRBJ2-1; the D gene is possibly TRBD2 (5 bases). The CDR3 runs to 14 residues. Germline V CDR1 and CDR2: MNHEY, SMNVEV (reference sequence). The CDR3 DNA follows: TGTGCCAGCAGTCTGCGCGGGTGGCCCCATGAGCAGTTTTTC. As protein: CASSLRGWPHEQFF.

This clone ranks as medium-sized. The V call is TRBV3-1, the J call TRBJ2-3; no firm D call. Germline CDR1 is LGHDT and CDR2 is YNNKEL (reference sequence). The CDR3 covers 14 residues. The V and J ends lost 1 base and 4 bases respectively, with 9 bases between them. CDR3 nucleotides: TGTGCCAGCAGCCAAGGGGCCCCCCCAGATACGCAGTATTTT. Its protein is CASSQGAPPDTQYF.

This clone was counted only a few times. This chain joins TRBV28 and TRBJ2-3, with unresolved D. The CDR3 contains 12 residues. Trimming left V 2 bases short and J 4 bases short, with 4 bases between. Germline V gives CDR1 MDHEN, CDR2 SYDVKM. Here the CDR3 reads CASSLGPDTQYF. CDR3 bases: TGTGCCAGCAGTTTAGGCCCAGATACGCAGTATTTT.

The table lists this clone with a few counts. The conserved phenylalanine or tryptophan is not found at the CDR3 terminus, so this likely reflects a read error. It is unclear where the CDR3 begins or ends on the DNA, so no DNA is shown, and the CDR3 is as TCRdb lists it. CDR3 protein: CASSLKGGSGLAGPTYEHYL. This chain links TRBV18 with TRBJ2-7; TRBD2, the D gene given by the table, was not confirmed from the DNA. The CDR3 comprises 20 residues, both ends counted. In germline, CDR1 is KGHSH, CDR2 LQKENI.

This clone was counted only a few times. Possible read error: a much larger clone is one base away. This sequence joins TRBV9 and TRBJ2-3, with D hard to call. CDR1 SGDLS and CDR2 YYNGEE come from the germline V gene. The CDR3 loop spans 12 amino acids. V lost 0 bases to trimming and J lost 7 bases, with 6 bases between them. The DNA of the CDR3 is TGTGCCAGCAGCGTAGAGTGGTATACGCAGTATTTT. Protein product: CASSVEWYTQYF.

This clone was seen a few times. The J gene is TRBJ1-2, the V gene TRBV6-1, with 10 bases lining up with TRBD1. The trim removed 2 bases at V and 4 bases at J, leaving 10 bases unmatched. Germline CDR1 MNHNS, CDR2 SASEGT. There are 17 residues in the CDR3. In DNA form, the CDR3 reads TGTGCCAGCAGTGAATATGCTCGGGACAGGGGCTTCTATGGCTACACCTTC. Its protein is CASSEYARDRGFYGYTF.

The CDR3 region is CASSFPHTGELFF. The CDR3 coding sequence is TGTGCCAGCAGCTTCCCTCACACCGGGGAGCTGTTTTTT. The V and J genes are TRBV7-2 and TRBJ2-2; no clear D gene. The CDR3 consists of 13 residues. Germline V CDR1 and CDR2: SGHTA, FQGNSA. The germline V and J ends were trimmed by 3 bases and 3 bases, with 5 bases remaining between them.